This TCR beta chain was sequenced during a study of T cells in tuberculosis. The length of the CDR3 is 14 residues. V was cut by 4 bases and J by 0 bases, with 8 bases left in between. The germline V gene encodes CDR1 SGDLS and CDR2 YYNGEE. The method was immunoSEQ multiplex PCR; TCRdb's version includes in-frame clones alone and lacks a portion of them. Of more than 35,000 clones listed, 90% to 95% are singletons. On average about 100,000 T cells per donor were immunosequenced. The TCR originated in a donor aged 10-30 years with latent tuberculosis or without tuberculosis infection. Sequencing used PBMCs. The chain carries TRBV9 and TRBJ2-4; D is ambiguous. The CDR3 reads CASSPTIAKNIQYF. The CDR3 coding sequence is TGTGCCAGCAGCCCGACAATAGCCAAAAACATTCAGTACTTC.